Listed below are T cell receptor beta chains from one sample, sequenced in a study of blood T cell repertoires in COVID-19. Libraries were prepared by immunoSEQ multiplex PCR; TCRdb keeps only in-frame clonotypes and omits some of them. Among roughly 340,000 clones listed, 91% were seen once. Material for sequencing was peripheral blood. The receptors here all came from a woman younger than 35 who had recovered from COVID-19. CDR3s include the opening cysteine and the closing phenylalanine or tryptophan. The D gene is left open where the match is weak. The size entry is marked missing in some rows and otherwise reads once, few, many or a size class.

TGTGCCAGCAGCTCCGAGGCCGTTCCGAACTATGGCTACACCTTC	CASSSEAVPNYGYTF	.	.	TRBV11-3	TRBJ1-2	15
TGCGCCAGCAGCCAAGAGGGGGGAGGCGGCTACACCTTC	CASSQEGGGGYTF	.	.	TRBV4-1	TRBJ1-2	13
TGCAGCGTGACAGGGGCCTCTGGGGCCAACGTCCTGACTTTC	CSVTGASGANVLTF	.	TRBD1	TRBV29-1	TRBJ2-6	14
TGTGCCATCAGTAACCCTATAGACCGGGGAGAGACCCAGTACTTC	CAISNPIDRGETQYF	.	.	TRBV10-3	TRBJ2-5	15
TGTGCCAGCAGTCTACGACAGGGGGCTGGTCAAGAGACCCAGTACTTC	CASSLRQGAGQETQYF	.	TRBD1	TRBV28	TRBJ2-5	16
TGTGCCAGCAGCATCAGGTCCGTCGGGGCCAACGTCCTGACTTTC	CASSIRSVGANVLTF	.	.	TRBV6-5	TRBJ2-6	15
TGTGCCAGCAGGGACGTATCGCGGGAGTATGGCTACACCTTC	CASRDVSREYGYTF	.	.	TRBV5-4	TRBJ1-2	14
TGTGCAAGTCGCTTAGGCAGCGGGAGCTCCTACAATGAGCAGTTCTTC	CASRLGSGSSYNEQFF	few	.	TRBV12-2	TRBJ2-1	16
TGTGCCAGCAGCTTAGGGCAGGGAAATCAGCCCCAGCATTTT	CASSLGQGNQPQHF	.	.	TRBV7-2	TRBJ1-5	14
TGTGCCAGCAGCTGGGGACTAGCGGCCAACAATGAGCAGTTCTTC	CASSWGLAANNEQFF	.	TRBD2	TRBV7-9	TRBJ2-1	15
TGTGCCAGCAGGAAAATAGCGGGACCCACAGATACGCAGTATTTT	CASRKIAGPTDTQYF	once	TRBD2	TRBV6-5	TRBJ2-3	15
TGTGCCAGCTCACCGAAGACAGGGGATCCTGAAGCTTTCTTT	CASSPKTGDPEAFF	.	TRBD1	TRBV18	TRBJ1-1	14